This TCR beta chain derives from a study of blood T cell repertoires in COVID-19. Assay used: immunoSEQ multiplex PCR; TCRdb lists only in-frame clones, some missing. The sample shows under 45,000 clones, about 87% of them seen only once. The J segment lost 0 bases and the V segment lost 3 bases, leaving 6 bases of the junction unmatched. The CDR3 length is 17 residues. Looked up from germline, CDR1 is LNHDA and CDR2 is SQIVND (reference sequence). The receptor was isolated from a man between 60 and 75 years old with active COVID-19. This chain connects TRBV19 to TRBJ2-1; 9 bases are a match to TRBD2. Sequencing was done on a sample of peripheral blood. CDR3 region: CASSMYRLAVSYNEQFF. CDR3 coding DNA: TGTGCCAGTAGTATGTACAGACTAGCGGTCTCCTACAATGAGCAGTTCTTC.